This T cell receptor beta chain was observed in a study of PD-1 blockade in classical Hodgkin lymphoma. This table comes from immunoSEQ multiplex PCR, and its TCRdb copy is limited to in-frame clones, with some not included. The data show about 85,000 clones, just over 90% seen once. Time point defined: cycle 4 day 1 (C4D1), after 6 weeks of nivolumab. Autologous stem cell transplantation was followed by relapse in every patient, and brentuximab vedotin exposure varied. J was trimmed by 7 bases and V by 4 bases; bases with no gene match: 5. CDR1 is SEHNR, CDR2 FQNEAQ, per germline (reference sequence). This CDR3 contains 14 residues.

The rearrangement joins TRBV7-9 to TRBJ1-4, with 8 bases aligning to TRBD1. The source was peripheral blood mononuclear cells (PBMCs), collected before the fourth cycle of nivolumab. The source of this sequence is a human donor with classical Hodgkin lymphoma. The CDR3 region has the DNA TGTGCCAGCAGCTGGACAGGGAACGTTGAAAAACTGTTTTTT. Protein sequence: CASSWTGNVEKLFF.